The rows below give T cell receptor beta chains drawn from one sample of a study of cytotoxic CD8 clonotypes in ibrutinib-treated CLL. Measured with immunoSEQ multiplex PCR; TCRdb has only the in-frame clones, and not every one. The data hold about 15,000 clones, with around 80% observed a single time. The sample here was PBMCs, taken before ibrutinib treatment. The source is a human donor with chronic lymphocytic leukemia. The CDR3 runs from the conserved cysteine through the conserved F or W. D genes are given only for firm matches. Size values are once, few and many counts, or a class for expanded clones, and some rows have none.

TRBJ2-3 | - | 15 | TRBD2 | TRBV4-2 | TGTGCCAGCAGCCAAGGACTAGCGAGGTCCGATACGCAGTATTTT | CASSQGLARSDTQYF
TRBJ1-2 | - | 20 | - | TRBV28 | TGTGCCAGCAGTCCCACCGTGGGCACCTCGATATTCATAGATAACTATGGCTACACCTTC | CASSPTVGTSIFIDNYGYTF
TRBJ1-5 | - | 15 | - | TRBV5-7 | TGTGCCAGCAGCTTGGTTCCAGGGGTAAATCAGCCCCAGCATTTT | CASSLVPGVNQPQHF
TRBJ2-7 | once | 14 | TRBD1 | TRBV2 | TGTGCCAGTGAGGGGGCTTCCAGCTCCTACAAGCAGTACTTC | CASEGASSSYKQYF
TRBJ2-1 | - | 21 | TRBD2 | TRBV28 | TGTGCCAGCAGTTTCCCACCGGGACTAGCGGGAGATTTTAGGTCCTACAATGAGCAGTTCTTC | CASSFPPGLAGDFRSYNEQFF
TRBJ1-1 | - | 12 | - | TRBV9 | TGTGCCAGCAGCGCGGACGGCTATGAAGCTTTCTTT | CASSADGYEAFF
TRBJ2-7 | - | 10 | - | TRBV2 | TGTGCCAGCAGGGGGGTCGAGCAGTACTTC | CASRGVEQYF
TRBJ1-4 | few | 14 | TRBD1 | TRBV6-5 | TGTGCCAGCAAGACAGGGGATATATCAGAAAAACTGTTTTTT | CASKTGDISEKLFF
TRBJ2-1 | - | 15 | - | TRBV7-2 | TGTGCCAGTTGTAGGGCACTGAGCTCCTACAATGAGCAGTTCTTC | CASCRALSSYNEQFF
TRBJ1-2 | - | 11 | - | TRBV29-1 | TGCAGCGTGGGGACTAACTATGGCTACACCTTC | CSVGTNYGYTF
TRBJ2-7 | - | 14 | - | TRBV28 | TGTGCCAGCAGTTTTGGTGGAAGCTCCTACGAGCAGTACTTC | CASSFGGSSYEQYF
TRBJ2-1 | - | 16 | TRBD2 | TRBV25-1 | TGTGCCAGCAGTTCCCCCCCGGGACTAGCAGACAATGAGCAGTTCTTC | CASSSPPGLADNEQFF
TRBJ1-2 | few | 13 | - | TRBV27 | TGTGCCAGCATGGCCAAAACAGGGCGCGGCTACACCTTC | CASMAKTGRGYTF
TRBJ2-1 | - | 11 | - | TRBV28 | TGTGCCAGCAGTTTACGGGCCGAGCAGTTCTTC | CASSLRAEQFF
TRBJ2-3 | - | 17 | TRBD2 | TRBV28 | TGTGCCAGCGAAGGGCTAGCGGGAGGGGGAAGTACAGATACGCAGTATTTT | CASEGLAGGGSTDTQYF
TRBJ1-5 | - | 14 | TRBD1 | TRBV7-8 | TGTGCCAGCAGCTCAACAGGGGAGGGTCAGCCCCAGCATTTT | CASSSTGEGQPQHF
TRBJ2-5 | - | 14 | - | TRBV2 | TGTGCCAGCAGTGTCCAAGAGAGGGTGGAGACCCAGTACTTC | CASSVQERVETQYF
TRBJ2-3 | - | 13 | - | TRBV28 | TGTGCCAGCAGGACAGCAGAAACAGATACGCAGTATTTT | CASRTAETDTQYF
TRBJ2-1 | - | 15 | TRBD2 | TRBV9 | TGTGCCAGCAGCGCGTTAGCGGGAGACTACAATGAGCAGTTCTTC | CASSALAGDYNEQFF
TRBJ1-5 | - | 16 | - | TRBV4-1 | TGCGCCAGCAGCCAAGACACCGGGGGCCCCAATCAGCCCCAGCATTTT | CASSQDTGGPNQPQHF
TRBJ1-5 | medium-sized | 14 | TRBD1 | TRBV9 | TGTGCCAGCAATAGACAGGGTGGAGATCAGCCCCAGCATTTT | CASNRQGGDQPQHF
TRBJ2-3 | - | 14 | - | TRBV7-3 | TGTGCCAGCAGCTTAGCGGGATCCACAGATACGCAGTATTTT | CASSLAGSTDTQYF
TRBJ2-1 | - | 18 | TRBD1 | TRBV28 | TGTGCCAGCAGTTCGCAGCGGGACAGGGGCGGATCCCACAATGAGCAGTTCTTC | CASSSQRDRGGSHNEQFF
TRBJ2-1 | - | 12 | TRBD2 | TRBV11-2 | TGTGCCAGCAGCCGGGGGGGGAATGAGCAGTTCTTC | CASSRGGNEQFF
TRBJ2-4 | - | 18 | TRBD2 | TRBV7-8 | TGTGCCAGCAGCTTAGAGTTTAGCGGGAGGGCCGCCAAAAACATTCAGTACTTC | CASSLEFSGRAAKNIQYF
TRBJ2-1 | - | 12 | - | TRBV5-1 | TGCGCCAGCAGCTTGGGTAGCTCGGAGCAGTTCTTC | CASSLGSSEQFF
TRBJ2-7 | - | 11 | - | TRBV6-9 | TGTGCCAGCAGTCAGGGTCTCGAGCAGTACTTC | CASSQGLEQYF
TRBJ1-1 | - | 12 | - | TRBV18 | TGTGCCAGCTCACCACTACAGGGTGAAGCTTTCTTT | CASSPLQGEAFF
TRBJ1-2 | - | 15 | - | TRBV28 | TGTGCCAGCAGCTGGGGGAATATACAGGGAGCAGGCTACACCTTC | CASSWGNIQGAGYTF
TRBJ1-4 | - | 15 | - | TRBV7-2 | TGTGCCAGCAGCCGCCAGGACAGCGGTAATGAAAAACTGTTTTTT | CASSRQDSGNEKLFF
TRBJ2-7 | - | 15 | - | TRBV28 | TGTGCCAGCAGTTTATCCTATATGGGAGTCGACGAGCAGTACTTC | CASSLSYMGVDEQYF
TRBJ1-2 | few | 13 | - | TRBV30 | TGTGCCTGGAGTGAGGGGATGGGGGATGGCTACACCTTC | CAWSEGMGDGYTF
TRBJ2-7 | - | 19 | - | TRBV4-3 | TGCGCCAGCAGCCAAGCCCCGCCGGCGGGGCAGGGAATCTCGAACGAGCAGTACTTC | CASSQAPPAGQGISNEQYF
TRBJ1-4 | - | 15 | TRBD1 | TRBV15 | TGTGCCACCAGCAGAGATAACAGGGGGGACGAAAAACTGTTTTTT | CATSRDNRGDEKLFF
TRBJ1-1 | - | 15 | TRBD1 | TRBV29-1 | TGCAGCGTTGTGTCCGGTAACAGGGGGACCACTGAAGCTTTCTTT | CSVVSGNRGTTEAFF
TRBJ2-7 | - | 14 | - | TRBV27 | TGTGCCAGCAGTTTATCCAGGGCCCCCTACGAGCAGTACTTC | CASSLSRAPYEQYF
TRBJ1-1 | - | 17 | - | TRBV21-1 | TGTGCCAGCAGGCCCGTCCCCAGGGGGCTGGAGAACACTGAAGCTTTCTTT | CASRPVPRGLENTEAFF
TRBJ1-2 | - | 17 | TRBD1 | TRBV5-6 | TGTGCCAGCAGCCCCGCGGGACAGAGCCGTTTCACCTATGGCTACACCTTC | CASSPAGQSRFTYGYTF
TRBJ1-2 | - | 14 | - | TRBV6-5 | TGTGCCAGCAGTCAAGGAAGGGGGAACTATGGCTACACCTTC | CASSQGRGNYGYTF
TRBJ2-4 | - | 17 | TRBD2 | TRBV2 | TGTGCCAGCACTAGGACTAGCGGGAATCTAGCCAAAAACATTCAGTACTTC | CASTRTSGNLAKNIQYF
TRBJ2-2 | - | 14 | - | TRBV30 | TGTGCCTGGAGCTGGGGGTTGGGCACCGGGGAGCTGTTTTTT | CAWSWGLGTGELFF
TRBJ1-1 | - | 15 | - | TRBV2 | TGTGCCAGCAGAAGAGGGGGGGGCGCAGACACTGAAGCTTTCTTT | CASRRGGGADTEAFF
TRBJ1-4 | - | 15 | TRBD1 | TRBV10-3 | TGTGCCATCAGTGACCACACAGGGGCTAATGAAAAACTGTTTTTT | CAISDHTGANEKLFF
TRBJ1-4 | once | 15 | - | TRBV11-1 | TGTGCCAGCAGCTTAATAGGAGGAACTAATGAAAAACTGTTTTTT | CASSLIGGTNEKLFF
TRBJ2-3 | - | 16 | TRBD2 | TRBV4-3 | TGCGCCAGCAGCCAAGACCTAGCGGGAGAAGCAGATACGCAGTATTTT | CASSQDLAGEADTQYF
TRBJ2-7 | - | 17 | - | TRBV9 | TGTGCCAGCAGCCCACGATCCTGGGTGGGGGGGCTGGGAGAGCAGTACTTC | CASSPRSWVGGLGEQYF
TRBJ2-1 | - | 15 | - | TRBV5-6 | TGTGCCAGCAGCGAGAATAGCGGCCCCCGAAATGAGCAGTTCTTC | CASSENSGPRNEQFF
TRBJ1-4 | - | 16 | - | TRBV7-8 | TGTGCCAGCAGCTTAGTTCCAGGGACTTGGGGTGAAAAACTGTTTTTT | CASSLVPGTWGEKLFF
TRBJ1-5 | - | 14 | TRBD1 | TRBV18 | TGTGCCAGCTCACCAGTCCCAGGGGGACGGCCCCAGCATTTT | CASSPVPGGRPQHF
TRBJ2-1 | - | 12 | - | TRBV2 | TGTGCCAGCAGTGGGACTTCGGGAGAGCAGTTCTTC | CASSGTSGEQFF
TRBJ2-1 | - | 15 | TRBD2 | TRBV18 | TGTGCCAGCTCACCACCGGGACTAGCTTACAATGAGCAGTTCTTC | CASSPPGLAYNEQFF
TRBJ2-7 | - | 14 | TRBD2 | TRBV6-5 | TGTGCCAGCAGTTTCCCGGGAGGGATGGGTGAGCAGTACTTC | CASSFPGGMGEQYF